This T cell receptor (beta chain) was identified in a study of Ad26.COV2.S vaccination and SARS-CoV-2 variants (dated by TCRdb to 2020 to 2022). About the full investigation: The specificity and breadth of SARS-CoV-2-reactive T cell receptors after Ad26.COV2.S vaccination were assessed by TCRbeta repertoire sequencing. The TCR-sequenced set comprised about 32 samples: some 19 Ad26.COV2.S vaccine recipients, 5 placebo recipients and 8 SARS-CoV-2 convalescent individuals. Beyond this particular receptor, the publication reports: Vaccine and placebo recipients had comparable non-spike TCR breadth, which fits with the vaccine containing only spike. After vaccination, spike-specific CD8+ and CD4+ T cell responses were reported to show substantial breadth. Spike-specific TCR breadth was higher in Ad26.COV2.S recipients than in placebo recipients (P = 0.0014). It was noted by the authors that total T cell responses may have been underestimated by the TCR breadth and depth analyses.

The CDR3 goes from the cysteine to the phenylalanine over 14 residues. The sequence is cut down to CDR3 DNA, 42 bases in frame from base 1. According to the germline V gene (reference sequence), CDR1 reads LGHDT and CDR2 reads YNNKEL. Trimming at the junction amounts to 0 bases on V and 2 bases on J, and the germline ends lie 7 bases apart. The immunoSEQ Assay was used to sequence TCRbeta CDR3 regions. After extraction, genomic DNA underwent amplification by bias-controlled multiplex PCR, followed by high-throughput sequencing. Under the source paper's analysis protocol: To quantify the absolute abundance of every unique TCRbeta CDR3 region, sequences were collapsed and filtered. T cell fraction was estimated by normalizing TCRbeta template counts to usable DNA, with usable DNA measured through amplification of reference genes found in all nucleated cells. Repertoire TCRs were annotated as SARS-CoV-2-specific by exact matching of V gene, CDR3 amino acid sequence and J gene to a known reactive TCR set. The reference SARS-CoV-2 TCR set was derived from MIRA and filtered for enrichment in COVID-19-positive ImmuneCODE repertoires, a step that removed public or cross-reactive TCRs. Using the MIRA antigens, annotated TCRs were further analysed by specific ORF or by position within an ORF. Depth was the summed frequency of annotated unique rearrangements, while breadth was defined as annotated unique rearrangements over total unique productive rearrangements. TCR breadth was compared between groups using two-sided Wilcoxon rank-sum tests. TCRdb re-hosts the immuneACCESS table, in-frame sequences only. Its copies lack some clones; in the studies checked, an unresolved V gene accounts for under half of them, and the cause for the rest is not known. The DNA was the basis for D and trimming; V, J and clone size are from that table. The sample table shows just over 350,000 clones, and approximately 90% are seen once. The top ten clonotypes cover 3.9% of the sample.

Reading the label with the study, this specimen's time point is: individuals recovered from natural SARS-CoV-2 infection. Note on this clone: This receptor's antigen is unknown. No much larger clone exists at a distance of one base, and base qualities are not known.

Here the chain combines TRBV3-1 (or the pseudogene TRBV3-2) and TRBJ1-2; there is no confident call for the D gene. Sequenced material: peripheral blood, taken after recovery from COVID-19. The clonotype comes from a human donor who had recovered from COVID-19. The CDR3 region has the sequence CASSQDTANYGYTF. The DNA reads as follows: TGTGCCAGCAGCCAAGATACGGCCAACTATGGCTACACCTTC.